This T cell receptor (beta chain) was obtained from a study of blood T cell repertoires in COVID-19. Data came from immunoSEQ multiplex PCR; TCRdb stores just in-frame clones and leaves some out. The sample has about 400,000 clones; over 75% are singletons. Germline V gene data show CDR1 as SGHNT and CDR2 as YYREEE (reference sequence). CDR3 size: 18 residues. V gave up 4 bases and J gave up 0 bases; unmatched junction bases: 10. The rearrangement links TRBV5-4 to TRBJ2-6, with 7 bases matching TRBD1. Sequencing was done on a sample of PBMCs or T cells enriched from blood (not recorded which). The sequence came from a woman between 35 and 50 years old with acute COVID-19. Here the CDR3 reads CASSPPGQPLSGANVLTF. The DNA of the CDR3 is TGTGCCAGCAGCCCCCCGGGACAGCCCCTCTCTGGGGCCAACGTCCTGACTTTC. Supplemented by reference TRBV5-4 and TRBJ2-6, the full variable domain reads ETGVTQSPTHLIKTRGQQVTLRCSSQSGHNTVSWYQQALGQGPQFIFQYYREEENGRGNFPPRFSGLQFPNYSSELNVNALELDDSALYLCASSPPGQPLSGANVLTFGAGSRLTVL.